This TCR beta chain was sequenced during a study of chemoradiotherapy in HPV16-positive cancers. About the research overall: A couple of HPV16-positive patients' cells yielded candidate HPV-specific clones and common motifs.

This clone has just one count. TCRdb's copy holds only in-frame clones and misses some; the assay was immunoSEQ multiplex PCR. Of about 22,000 clones listed, approximately 90% are singletons. Repertoires were sampled repeatedly during chemoradiotherapy. The CDR3 length is 16 residues. Trimming took 3 bases from V and 2 from J; bases not matched to a gene: 7. Germline V lookup: CDR1 SNHLY, CDR2 FYNNEI. The sequence came from a human donor with HPV-associated anogenital cancer. This chain uses TRBV2 with TRBJ2-3; 8 bases align to TRBD2. The input for sequencing was blood, taken from a patient who underwent chemoradiotherapy. CDR3 region: CASSEGLGYATDTQYF. The CDR3 nucleotides are TGTGCCAGCAGTGAGGGACTAGGCTACGCCACAGATACGCAGTATTTT. Full variable domain (rest looked up from reference TRBV2 and TRBJ2-3): EPEVTQTPSHQVTQMGQEVILRCVPISNHLYFYWYRQILGQKVEFLVSFYNNEISEKSEIFDDQFSVERPDGSNFTLKIRSTKLEDSAMYFCASSEGLGYATDTQYFGPGTRLTVL.